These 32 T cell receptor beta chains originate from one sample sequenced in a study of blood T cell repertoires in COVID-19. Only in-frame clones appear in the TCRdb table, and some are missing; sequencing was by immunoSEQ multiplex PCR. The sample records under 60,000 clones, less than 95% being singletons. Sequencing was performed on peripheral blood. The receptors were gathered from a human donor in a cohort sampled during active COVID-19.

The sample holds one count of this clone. The CDR3 DNA sequence: TGCGCCAGCAGCATTCAGGGGAGGGACACCGGGGAGCTGTTTTTT. Amino acid sequence: CASSIQGRDTGELFF. V gene TRBV5-1 combines with J gene TRBJ2-2; a possible D gene is TRBD2 (7 bases). Germline values: CDR1 SGHRS, CDR2 YFSETQ. Trimming took 4 bases from V and 3 from J, leaving 13 bases between them. The CDR3 covers 15 residues.

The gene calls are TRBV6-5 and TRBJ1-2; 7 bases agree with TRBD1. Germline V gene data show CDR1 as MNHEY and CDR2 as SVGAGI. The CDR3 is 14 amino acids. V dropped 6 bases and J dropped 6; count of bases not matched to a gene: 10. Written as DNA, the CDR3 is TGTGCCAGCAGACCTCAGGGGGTGAAGCATGGCTACACCTTC. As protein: CASRPQGVKHGYTF.

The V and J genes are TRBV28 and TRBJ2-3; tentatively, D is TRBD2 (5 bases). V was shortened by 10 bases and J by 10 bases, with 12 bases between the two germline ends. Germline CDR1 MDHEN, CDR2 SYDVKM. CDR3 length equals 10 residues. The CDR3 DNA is TGTGCCACCTCCTCGGAGGCGCAGTATTTT. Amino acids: CATSSEAQYF. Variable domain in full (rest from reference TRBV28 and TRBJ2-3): DVKVTQSSRYLVKRTGEKVFLECVQDMDHENMFWYRQDPGLGLRLIYFSYDVKMKEKGDIPEGYSVSREKKERFSLILESASTNQTSMYLCATSSEAQYFGPGTRLTVL.

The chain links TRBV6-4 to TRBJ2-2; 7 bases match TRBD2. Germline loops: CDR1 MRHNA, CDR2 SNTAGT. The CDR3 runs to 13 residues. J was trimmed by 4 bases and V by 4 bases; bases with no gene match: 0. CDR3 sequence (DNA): TGTGCCAGCAGTGGGACTAGCACCGGGGAGCTGTTTTTT. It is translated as CASSGTSTGELFF.

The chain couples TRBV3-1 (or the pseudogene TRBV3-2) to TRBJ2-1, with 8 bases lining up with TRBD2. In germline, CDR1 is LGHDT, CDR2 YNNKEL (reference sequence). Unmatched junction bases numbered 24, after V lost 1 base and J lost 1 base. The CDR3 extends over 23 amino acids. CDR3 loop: CASSQALGRGGPRESQSYNEQFF. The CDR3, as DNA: TGTGCCAGCAGCCAAGCGTTGGGTCGGGGGGGACCCAGGGAATCGCAGTCCTACAATGAGCAGTTCTTC.

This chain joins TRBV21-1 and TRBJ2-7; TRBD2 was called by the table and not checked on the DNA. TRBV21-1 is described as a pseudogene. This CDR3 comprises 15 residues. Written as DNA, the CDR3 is TGTGCCAGCAGCGCCCGGACTAGCGGTGGCTACGAGCAGTACTTC. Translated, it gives CASSARTSGGYEQYF.

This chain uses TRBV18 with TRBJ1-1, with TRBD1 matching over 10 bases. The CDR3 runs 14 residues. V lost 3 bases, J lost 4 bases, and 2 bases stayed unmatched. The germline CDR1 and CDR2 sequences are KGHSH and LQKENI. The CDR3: CASSPGQGFTEAFF. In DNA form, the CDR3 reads TGTGCCAGCTCACCGGGACAGGGGTTCACTGAAGCTTTCTTT.

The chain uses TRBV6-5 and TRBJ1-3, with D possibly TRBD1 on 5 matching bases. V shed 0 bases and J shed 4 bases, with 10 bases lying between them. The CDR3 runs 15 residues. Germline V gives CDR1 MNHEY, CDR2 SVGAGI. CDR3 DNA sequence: TGTGCCAGCAGTTACTCTCCAGGGCGCGGAAACACCATATATTTT. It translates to CASSYSPGRGNTIYF.

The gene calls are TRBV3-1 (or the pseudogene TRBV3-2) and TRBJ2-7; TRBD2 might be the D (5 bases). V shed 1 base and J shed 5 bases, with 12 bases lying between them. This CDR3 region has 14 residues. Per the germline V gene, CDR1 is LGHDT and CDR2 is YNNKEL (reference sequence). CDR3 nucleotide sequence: TGTGCCAGCAGCCAAGCCAGAGGGTGGCACGAGCAGTACTTC. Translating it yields CASSQARGWHEQYF.

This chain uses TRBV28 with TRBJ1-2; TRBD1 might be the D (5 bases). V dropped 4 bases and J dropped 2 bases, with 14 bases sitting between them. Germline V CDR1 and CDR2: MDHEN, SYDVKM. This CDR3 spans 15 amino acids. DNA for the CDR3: TGTGCCAGCAGTTGGGGACTAGGACAAAACTATGGCTACACCTTC. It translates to CASSWGLGQNYGYTF.

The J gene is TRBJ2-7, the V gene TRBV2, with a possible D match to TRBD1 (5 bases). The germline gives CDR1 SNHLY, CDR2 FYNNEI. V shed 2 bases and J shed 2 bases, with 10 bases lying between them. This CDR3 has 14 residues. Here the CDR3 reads CASSERGRAYEQYF. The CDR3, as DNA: TGTGCCAGCAGTGAAAGGGGCAGAGCCTACGAGCAGTACTTC.

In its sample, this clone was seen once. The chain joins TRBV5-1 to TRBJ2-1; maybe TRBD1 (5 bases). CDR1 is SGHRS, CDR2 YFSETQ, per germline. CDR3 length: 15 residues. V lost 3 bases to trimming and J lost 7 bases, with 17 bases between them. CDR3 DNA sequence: TGCGCCAGCAGCTCGACAGCGAACCCCCGGAATGAGCAGTTCTTC. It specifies CASSSTANPRNEQFF.

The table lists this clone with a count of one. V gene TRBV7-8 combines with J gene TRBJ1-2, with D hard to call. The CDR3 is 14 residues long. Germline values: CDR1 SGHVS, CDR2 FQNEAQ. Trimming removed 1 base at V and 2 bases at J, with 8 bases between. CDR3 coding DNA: TGTGCCAGCAGCTTAGACACGGGGAACTATGGCTACACCTTC. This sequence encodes CASSLDTGNYGYTF.

CDR3 nucleotide sequence: TGTGCCAGCTCACCACGCGGCCTGGGGAGTGAGACCCAGTACTTC. Its protein is CASSPRGLGSETQYF. The gene calls are TRBV18 and TRBJ2-5; TRBD2 might be the D (5 bases). V lost 1 base, J lost 5 bases, and 14 bases lay in between. The germline V gene has CDR1 KGHSH and CDR2 LQKENI. CDR3 length: 15 residues.

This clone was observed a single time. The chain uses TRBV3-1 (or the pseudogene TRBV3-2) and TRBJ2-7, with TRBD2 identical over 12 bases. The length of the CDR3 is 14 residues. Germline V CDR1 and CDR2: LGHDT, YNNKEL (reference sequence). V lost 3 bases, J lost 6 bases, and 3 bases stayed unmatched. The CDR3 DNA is TGTGCCAGCAGCCATCTAGCGGGAGGGCGCGAGCAGTACTTC. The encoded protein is CASSHLAGGREQYF.

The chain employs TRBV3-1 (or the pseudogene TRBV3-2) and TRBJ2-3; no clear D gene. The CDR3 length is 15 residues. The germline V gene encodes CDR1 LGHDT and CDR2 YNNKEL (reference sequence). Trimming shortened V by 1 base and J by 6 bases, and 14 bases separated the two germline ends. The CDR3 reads CASSQAQAKVDTQYF. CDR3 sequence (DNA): TGTGCCAGCAGCCAAGCTCAGGCGAAGGTGGATACGCAGTATTTT.

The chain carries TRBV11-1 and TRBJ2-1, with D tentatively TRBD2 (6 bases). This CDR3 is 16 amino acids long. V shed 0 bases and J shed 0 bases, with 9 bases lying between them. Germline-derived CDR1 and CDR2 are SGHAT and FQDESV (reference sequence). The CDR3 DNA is TGTGCCAGCAGCTTAGCCCGGGACTTCTCCTACAATGAGCAGTTCTTC. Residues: CASSLARDFSYNEQFF.

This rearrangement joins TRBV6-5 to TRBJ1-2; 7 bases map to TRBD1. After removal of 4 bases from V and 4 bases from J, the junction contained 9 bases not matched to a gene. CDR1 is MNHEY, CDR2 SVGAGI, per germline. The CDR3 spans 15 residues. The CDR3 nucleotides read TGTGCCAGCAGTTCCGAAATGACAGGGACCTATGGCTACACCTTC. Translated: CASSSEMTGTYGYTF.

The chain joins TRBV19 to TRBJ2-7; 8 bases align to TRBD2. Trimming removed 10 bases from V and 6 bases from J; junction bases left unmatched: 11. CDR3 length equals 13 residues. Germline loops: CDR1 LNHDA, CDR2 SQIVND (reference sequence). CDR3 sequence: CATTLGRAGEQYF. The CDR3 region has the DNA TGTGCCACCACCCTCGGGAGGGCTGGCGAGCAGTACTTC. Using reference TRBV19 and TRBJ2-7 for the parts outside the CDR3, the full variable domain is DGGITQSPKYLFRKEGQNVTLSCEQNLNHDAMYWYRQDPGQGLRLIYYSQIVNDFQKGDIAEGYSVSREKKESFPLTVTSAQKNPTAFYLCATTLGRAGEQYFGPGTRLTVT.

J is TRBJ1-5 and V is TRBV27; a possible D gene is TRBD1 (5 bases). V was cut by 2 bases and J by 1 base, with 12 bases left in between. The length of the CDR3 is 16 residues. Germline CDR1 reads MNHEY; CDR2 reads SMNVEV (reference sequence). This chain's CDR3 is CASSLRGIGSNQPQHF. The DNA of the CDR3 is TGTGCCAGCAGTTTAAGGGGAATAGGAAGCAATCAGCCCCAGCATTTT.

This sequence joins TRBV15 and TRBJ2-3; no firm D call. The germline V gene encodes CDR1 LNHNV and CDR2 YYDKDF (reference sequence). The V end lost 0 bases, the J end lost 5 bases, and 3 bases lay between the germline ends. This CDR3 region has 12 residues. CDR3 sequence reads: CATSRDQDTQYF. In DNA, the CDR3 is TGTGCCACCAGCAGAGATCAAGATACGCAGTATTTT. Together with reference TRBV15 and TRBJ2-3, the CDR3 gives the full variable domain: DAMVIQNPRYQVTQFGKPVTLSCSQTLNHNVMYWYQQKSSQAPKLLFHYYDKDFNNEADTPDNFQSRRPNTSFCFLDIRSPGLGDTAMYLCATSRDQDTQYFGPGTRLTVL.

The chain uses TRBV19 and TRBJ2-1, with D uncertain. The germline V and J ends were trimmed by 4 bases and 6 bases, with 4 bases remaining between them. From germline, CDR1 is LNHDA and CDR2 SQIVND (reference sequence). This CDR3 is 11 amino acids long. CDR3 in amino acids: CASSTFNEQFF. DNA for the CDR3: TGTGCCAGTAGTACCTTCAATGAGCAGTTCTTC.

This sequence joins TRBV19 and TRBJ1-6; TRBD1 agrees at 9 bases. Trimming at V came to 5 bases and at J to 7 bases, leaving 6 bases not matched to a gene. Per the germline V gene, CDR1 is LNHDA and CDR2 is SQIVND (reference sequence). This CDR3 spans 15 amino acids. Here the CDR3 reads CASSGGQGGNSPLHF. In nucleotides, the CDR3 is TGTGCCAGTAGTGGGGGACAGGGCGGCAATTCACCCCTCCACTTT.

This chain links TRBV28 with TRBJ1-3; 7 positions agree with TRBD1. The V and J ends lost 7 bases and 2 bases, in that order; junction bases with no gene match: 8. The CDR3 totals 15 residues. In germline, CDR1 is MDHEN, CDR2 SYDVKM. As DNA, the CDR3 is TGTGCCAGCACGCCGACCAGGGGGGCTGGAAACACCATATATTTT. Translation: CASTPTRGAGNTIYF.

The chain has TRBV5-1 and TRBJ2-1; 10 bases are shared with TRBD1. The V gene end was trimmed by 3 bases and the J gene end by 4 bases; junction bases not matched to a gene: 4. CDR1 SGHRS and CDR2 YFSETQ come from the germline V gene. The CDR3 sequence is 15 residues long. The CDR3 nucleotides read TGCGCCAGCAGCTCCGGGACAGGGGCTTACAATGAGCAGTTCTTC. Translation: CASSSGTGAYNEQFF.

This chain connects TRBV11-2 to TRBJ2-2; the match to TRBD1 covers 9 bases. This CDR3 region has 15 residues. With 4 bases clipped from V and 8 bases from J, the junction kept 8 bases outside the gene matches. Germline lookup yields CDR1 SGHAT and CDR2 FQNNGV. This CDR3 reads CASSSIRQGVGELFF. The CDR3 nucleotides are TGTGCCAGCAGCTCCATTCGACAGGGGGTGGGGGAGCTGTTTTTT.

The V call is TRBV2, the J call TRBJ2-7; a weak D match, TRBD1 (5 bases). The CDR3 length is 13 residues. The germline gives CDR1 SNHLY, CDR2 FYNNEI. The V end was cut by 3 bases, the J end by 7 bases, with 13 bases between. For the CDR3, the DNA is TGTGCCAGCAGTGAGACCCACTACAGGGAGCAGTACTTC. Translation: CASSETHYREQYF.

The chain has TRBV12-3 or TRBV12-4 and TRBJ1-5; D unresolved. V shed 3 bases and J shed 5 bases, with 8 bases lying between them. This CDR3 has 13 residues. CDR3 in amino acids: CASSLRQDQPQHF. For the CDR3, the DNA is TGTGCCAGCAGTTTGCGGCAAGATCAGCCCCAGCATTTT.

CDR3 DNA: TGTGCCAGCAGTCCGACTAGGACCGGGGAGCTGTTTTTT. Translating gives CASSPTRTGELFF. The V gene is TRBV28, the J gene TRBJ2-2; a possible D gene is TRBD2 (6 bases). From germline, CDR1 is MDHEN and CDR2 SYDVKM. The germline V and J ends were trimmed by 5 bases and 5 bases, with 9 bases remaining between them. This CDR3 contains 13 residues.

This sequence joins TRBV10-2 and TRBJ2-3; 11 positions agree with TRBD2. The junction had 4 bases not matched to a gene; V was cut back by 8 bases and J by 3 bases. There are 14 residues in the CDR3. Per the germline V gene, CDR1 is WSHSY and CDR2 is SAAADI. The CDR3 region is CASRGTSGTDTQYF. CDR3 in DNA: TGCGCCAGCCGGGGGACTAGCGGAACAGATACGCAGTATTTT.

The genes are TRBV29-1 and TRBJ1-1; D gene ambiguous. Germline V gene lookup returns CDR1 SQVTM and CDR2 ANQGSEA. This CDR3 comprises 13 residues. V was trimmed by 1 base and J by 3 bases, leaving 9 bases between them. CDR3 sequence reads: CSVEVQSDTEAFF. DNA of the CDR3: TGCAGCGTTGAAGTCCAGTCTGACACTGAAGCTTTCTTT.

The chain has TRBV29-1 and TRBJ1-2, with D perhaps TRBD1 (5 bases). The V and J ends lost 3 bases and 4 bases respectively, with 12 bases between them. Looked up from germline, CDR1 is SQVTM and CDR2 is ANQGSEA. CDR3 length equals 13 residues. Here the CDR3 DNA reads TGCAGCGTTGAGGGGGGATCGGGCTATGGCTACACCTTC. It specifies CSVEGGSGYGYTF.